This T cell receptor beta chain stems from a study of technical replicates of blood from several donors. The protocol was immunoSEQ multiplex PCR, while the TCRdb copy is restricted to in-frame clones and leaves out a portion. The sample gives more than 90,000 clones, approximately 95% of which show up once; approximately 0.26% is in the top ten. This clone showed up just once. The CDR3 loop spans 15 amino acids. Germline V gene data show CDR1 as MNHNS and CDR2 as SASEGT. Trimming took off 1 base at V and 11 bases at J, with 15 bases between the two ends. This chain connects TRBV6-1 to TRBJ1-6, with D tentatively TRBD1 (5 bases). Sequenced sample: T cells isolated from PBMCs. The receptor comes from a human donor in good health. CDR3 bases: TGTGCCAGCAGTGAAGGGGCGGCAGCGGGGGCACCCCTCCACTTT. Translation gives CASSEGAAAGAPLHF.